This TCR beta chain comes out of a study of T cells in Graves' hyperthyroidism and ophthalmopathy. Amplified TCR beta CDR3 regions came from RNA transcripts. The HTBI set primed first-round TCR CDR3 RT-PCR. TCRdb analysed the multiplex PCR reads with MiXCR anew, one entry per CDR3 protein. The sample gives about 520,000 distinct CDR3 sequences, about 20% of which show up once; 26% is in the top ten. Whole-study results and caveats: Most thyroid clonotypes that were expanded above 0.001 also turned up in blood.

This clonotype has at least ten counts. Its antigen is currently unknown. The CDR3 sequence is 14 residues long. Germline CDR1 is MNHNS and CDR2 is SASEGT. The ends lost 11 bases at V and 0 bases at J; junction bases unmatched: 7. This receptor was identified in a man aged 18 to 35 with Graves' hyperthyroidism. The chain recombines TRBV6-1 with TRBJ1-5, with 7 positions matching TRBD1. Sequenced sample: blood. The chain's CDR3 is CASRTGVSNQPQHF. CDR3 nucleotides: TGTGCCTCACGGACAGGTGTTAGCAATCAGCCCCAGCATTTT.